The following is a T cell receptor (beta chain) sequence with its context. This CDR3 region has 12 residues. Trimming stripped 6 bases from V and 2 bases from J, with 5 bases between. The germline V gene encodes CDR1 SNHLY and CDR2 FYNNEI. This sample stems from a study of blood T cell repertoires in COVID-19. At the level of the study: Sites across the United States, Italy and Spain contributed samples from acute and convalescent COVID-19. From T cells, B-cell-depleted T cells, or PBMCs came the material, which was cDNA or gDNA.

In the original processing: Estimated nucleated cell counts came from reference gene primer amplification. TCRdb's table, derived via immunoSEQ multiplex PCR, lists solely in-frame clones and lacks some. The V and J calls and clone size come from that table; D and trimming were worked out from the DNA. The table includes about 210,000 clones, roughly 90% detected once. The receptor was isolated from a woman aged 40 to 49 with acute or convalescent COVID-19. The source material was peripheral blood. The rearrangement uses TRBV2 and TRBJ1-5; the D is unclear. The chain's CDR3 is CASSGGNQPQHF. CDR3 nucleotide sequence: TGTGCCAGCAGCGGGGGCAATCAGCCCCAGCATTTT.